Below are 27 T cell receptor beta chains sequenced from a single sample in a study of blood T cell repertoires in COVID-19. Profiled with immunoSEQ multiplex PCR; TCRdb holds only in-frame clones, not every one. The sample has 350,000 to 450,000 clones, roughly 85% seen once; the top ten hold around 3.4%. Sequencing was done on a sample of peripheral blood. The receptors shown here come from a young woman with acute or convalescent COVID-19.

The V and J genes are TRBV5-1 and TRBJ2-7; D is possibly TRBD2 (5 bases). Germline loops: CDR1 SGHRS, CDR2 YFSETQ. Trimming cost V 4 bases and J 7 bases, with 12 bases left between them. The CDR3 length is 12 residues. Here the CDR3 DNA reads TGCGCCAGCAGCATTGACCGGGGAGAGCAGTACTTC. This encodes CASSIDRGEQYF.

The chain combines TRBV6-5 with TRBJ2-7, with 9 bases identical to TRBD1. The length of the CDR3 is 14 residues. CDR1 is MNHEY and CDR2 is SVGAGI in the germline V gene. J was trimmed by 2 bases and V by 5 bases; bases with no gene match: 4. DNA for the CDR3: TGTGCCAGCAGTCGGACAGGGGCCCCCTACGAGCAGTACTTC. Translation: CASSRTGAPYEQYF.

V is TRBV19 and J is TRBJ1-1, with D unclear. This CDR3 spans 11 amino acids. CDR1 and CDR2 (germline): LNHDA, SQIVND (reference sequence). V was trimmed by 8 bases and J by 6 bases, leaving 10 bases between them. The CDR3 DNA sequence: TGTGCCAGTGGGAGTGGGGCTGAAGCTTTCTTT. Its translation: CASGSGAEAFF.

V gene TRBV28 combines with J gene TRBJ1-1; maybe TRBD1 (6 bases). Germline V lookup: CDR1 MDHEN, CDR2 SYDVKM. The ends were cut back, 3 bases at V and 1 base at J, with 12 bases in the middle. This CDR3 has 15 amino acids. CDR3 region: CASSLPTGGNTEAFF. The CDR3 nucleotides are TGTGCCAGCAGTTTGCCGACAGGAGGGAACACTGAAGCTTTCTTT.

As regards this clone: An end of the junction differs from the germline gene, which may be a read error. V and J are TRBV30 and TRBJ2-7, with 13 bases aligning to TRBD2. The V gene's germline CDR1 is GTSNPN and CDR2 SVGIG (reference sequence). The CDR3 totals 12 residues. The chain's CDR3 is CAWGTSGDEEYF. For the CDR3, the DNA is TGTGCCTGGGGGACTAGCGGGGACGAGGAGTACTTC. Variable domain in full (rest from reference TRBV30 and TRBJ2-7): SQTIHQWPATLVQPVGSPLSLECTVEGTSNPNLYWYRQAAGRGLQLLFYSVGIGQISSEVPQNLSASRPQDRQFILSSKKLLLSDSGFYLCAWGTSGDEEYFGPGTRLTVT.

This chain links TRBV11-3 with TRBJ1-6, with D maybe TRBD1 (5 bases). The V end lost 3 bases, the J end lost 18 bases, and 12 bases lay between the germline ends. The CDR3 has 11 amino acids. Looked up from germline, CDR1 is SGHNT and CDR2 is YENEEA. The CDR3, as DNA: TGTGCCAGCAGCTTGACCCCCGGGGGCCACTTT. It specifies CASSLTPGGHF.

J is TRBJ1-6 and V is TRBV5-1; 8 bases line up with TRBD1. Trimming cost V 4 bases and J 8 bases; bases outside gene matches: 5. There are 14 residues in the CDR3. In germline, CDR1 is SGHRS, CDR2 YFSETQ. CDR3 DNA sequence: TGCGCCAGCAGCGGGGGACAGGTTGATTCACCCCTCCACTTT. Protein: CASSGGQVDSPLHF.

The chain links TRBV7-2 to TRBJ2-1; 11 bases map to TRBD1. This CDR3 has 15 residues. Per the germline V gene, CDR1 is SGHTA and CDR2 is FQGNSA. J gave up 5 bases and V 4 bases, and 4 bases lay outside the gene matches. CDR3 sequence reads: CASSSWGQGDNEQFF. CDR3 bases: TGTGCCAGCAGCTCTTGGGGACAGGGGGACAATGAGCAGTTCTTC.

This clone showed up many times. The chain uses TRBV28 and TRBJ2-3; D uncertain. V dropped 3 bases and J dropped 6 bases, with 13 bases sitting between them. The CDR3 extends over 14 amino acids. Germline assignment: CDR1 MDHEN and CDR2 SYDVKM. CDR3 sequence reads: CASSFRSPRDTQYF. The CDR3, as DNA: TGTGCCAGCAGTTTCAGGTCACCCCGGGATACGCAGTATTTT. Combining the CDR3 with reference TRBV28 and TRBJ2-3 gives the whole variable domain DVKVTQSSRYLVKRTGEKVFLECVQDMDHENMFWYRQDPGLGLRLIYFSYDVKMKEKGDIPEGYSVSREKKERFSLILESASTNQTSMYLCASSFRSPRDTQYFGPGTRLTVL.

The chain joins TRBV6-5 to TRBJ1-1, with 9 nucleotides matching TRBD1. CDR1 MNHEY and CDR2 SVGAGI come from the germline V gene. CDR3 size: 15 residues. V gave up 1 base and J gave up 5 bases; unmatched junction bases: 5. CDR3 nucleotides: TGTGCCAGCAGTTACTTCGGGACAGGGCGAACTGAAGCTTTCTTT. It is translated as CASSYFGTGRTEAFF.

The chain carries TRBV10-3 and TRBJ1-6, with D maybe TRBD1 (6 bases). Trimming left V 2 bases short and J 9 bases short, with 26 bases between. This CDR3 comprises 19 residues. The germline V gene encodes CDR1 ENHRY and CDR2 SYGVKD. The CDR3 protein is CAISEPGQSLSLWGSPLHF. The CDR3 region has the DNA TGTGCCATCAGTGAGCCAGGACAGTCTCTGAGTCTCTGGGGTTCACCCCTCCACTTT.

The J gene is TRBJ2-2, the V gene TRBV24-1; 10 positions match TRBD2. The germline gives CDR1 KGHDR, CDR2 SFDVKD. The CDR3 sequence is 16 residues long. The trim removed 12 bases at V and 5 bases at J, leaving 14 bases unmatched. The CDR3 loop is CAVEGRQGLATGELFF. In DNA, the CDR3 is TGTGCCGTAGAAGGACGTCAGGGACTAGCGACCGGGGAGCTGTTTTTT.

A few counts support this clone. The chain carries TRBV7-8 and TRBJ2-1; the match to TRBD2 covers 9 bases. CDR1 is SGHVS, CDR2 FQNEAQ, per germline. Germline trimming cut 4 bases from V and 6 bases from J; bases unmatched to any gene: 13. The CDR3 sequence is 17 residues long. The CDR3 is CASSSPASGRSGNEQFF. The CDR3 nucleotides are TGTGCCAGCAGCTCCCCCGCAAGCGGGAGGTCAGGCAATGAGCAGTTCTTC.

This chain uses TRBV24-1 with TRBJ1-1; D remains unclear. Germline V gives CDR1 KGHDR, CDR2 SFDVKD. The CDR3 has 15 residues. V was trimmed by 0 bases and J by 1 base, leaving 8 bases between them. CDR3 amino acids: CATSDLHNSNTEAFF. CDR3 bases: TGTGCCACCAGTGATTTGCATAACTCGAACACTGAAGCTTTCTTT.

V gene TRBV9 combines with J gene TRBJ2-5; the D gene is possibly TRBD1 (6 bases). The CDR3 loop spans 14 amino acids. The V gene's germline CDR1 is SGDLS and CDR2 YYNGEE. V was pared by 2 bases and J by 5 bases, with 13 bases between. For the CDR3, the DNA is TGTGCCAGCAGCGTTTATGCGCAGGGGGAGACCCAGTACTTC. Translated: CASSVYAQGETQYF.

The chain joins TRBV6-6 to TRBJ1-6, with 7 bases that match TRBD1. This CDR3 region has 13 residues. The germline V gene encodes CDR1 MNHNY and CDR2 SVGAGI (reference sequence). Unmatched junction bases numbered 6, after V lost 6 bases and J lost 10 bases. The CDR3 reads CASSRGTDSPLHF. DNA for the CDR3: TGTGCCAGCAGCCGAGGGACAGACTCACCCCTCCACTTT.

This clone was found once. This chain uses TRBV11-2 with TRBJ1-5; the D gene is possibly TRBD1 (5 bases). The CDR3 covers 14 residues. Germline CDR1 is SGHAT and CDR2 is FQNNGV. V was shortened by 5 bases and J by 5 bases, with 13 bases between the two germline ends. This CDR3 is CASSLGRGDQPQHF. The CDR3 region has the DNA TGTGCCAGCAGCCTAGGACGGGGGGATCAGCCCCAGCATTTT.

The chain employs TRBV28 and TRBJ1-5, with 7 bases that match TRBD1. The CDR3 contains 14 residues. J was trimmed by 2 bases and V by 6 bases; bases with no gene match: 4. The V gene's germline CDR1 is MDHEN and CDR2 SYDVKM. Here the CDR3 reads CASSYGTGNQPQHF. CDR3 in DNA: TGTGCCAGCAGCTACGGGACAGGCAATCAGCCCCAGCATTTT.

The J gene is TRBJ2-2, the V gene TRBV30; 10 bases are a match to TRBD2. Germline CDR1 GTSNPN, CDR2 SVGIG (reference sequence). CDR3 length: 13 residues. J lost 6 bases, V lost 3 bases, and 1 base had no gene match. This chain's CDR3 is CAWRTSGSGELFF. CDR3 nucleotides: TGTGCCTGGAGGACTAGCGGGTCCGGGGAGCTGTTTTTT.

This sequence joins TRBV7-3 and TRBJ2-1; TRBD2 matches 10 bases. CDR3 size: 16 residues. The V gene end was trimmed by 4 bases and the J gene end by 7 bases; junction bases not matched to a gene: 10. Germline values: CDR1 SGHTA, CDR2 FQGTGA. Here the CDR3 DNA reads TGTGCCAGCAGCTCCCAATGGACTAGCGGTACTAATGAGCAGTTCTTC. Translating it yields CASSSQWTSGTNEQFF.

In the case of this clone: Mismatch with germline at one junction end may stem from a read error. The chain combines TRBV12-5 with TRBJ2-7; 11 bases match TRBD1. The CDR3 spans 14 residues. Germline values: CDR1 LGHNT, CDR2 FRNRAP. CDR3: CASGLGQGVYEQYF. In nucleotides, the CDR3 is TGTGCTAGTGGCTTGGGACAGGGGGTCTACGAGCAGTACTTC.

The V and J genes are TRBV2 and TRBJ1-6, with D unresolved. The CDR3 extends over 15 amino acids. The germline gives CDR1 SNHLY, CDR2 FYNNEI. Between the trimmed V and J ends, which lost 8 bases and 0 bases, there was a span of 11 bases. The CDR3 is CASVNDSSYNSPLHF. The CDR3, as DNA: TGTGCCAGCGTCAATGATAGCTCCTATAATTCACCCCTCCACTTT.

The rearrangement links TRBV5-1 to TRBJ2-1; 9 bases are a match to TRBD1. The CDR3 loop spans 15 amino acids. CDR1 is SGHRS, CDR2 YFSETQ, per germline. V was clipped by 2 bases and J by 5 bases; unmatched bases: 5. In DNA form, the CDR3 reads TGCGCCAGCAGCTTCCGGGACAGGGATGACAATGAGCAGTTCTTC. Translating it yields CASSFRDRDDNEQFF.

The chain employs TRBV19 and TRBJ2-1, with TRBD2 matching 11 bases. CDR1 LNHDA and CDR2 SQIVND come from the germline V gene (reference sequence). V dropped 3 bases and J dropped 7; count of bases not matched to a gene: 14. There are 18 residues in the CDR3. CDR3 protein: CASSIKDKRASGRNEQFF. The CDR3 DNA sequence: TGTGCCAGTAGTATCAAGGATAAGCGGGCTAGCGGGAGGAATGAGCAGTTCTTC.

CDR3 nucleotide sequence: TGTGCCTGGATCCACAGGGGGCGTACAGATACGCAGTATTTT. It is translated as CAWIHRGRTDTQYF. The V and J genes are TRBV30 and TRBJ2-3, with 9 bases matching TRBD1. The CDR3 loop spans 14 amino acids. Germline values: CDR1 GTSNPN, CDR2 SVGIG (reference sequence). The junction had 5 bases not matched to a gene; V was cut back by 4 bases and J by 3 bases.

V gene TRBV6-5 combines with J gene TRBJ1-2; D uncertain. The V end was cut by 8 bases, the J end by 4 bases, with 14 bases between. The CDR3 contains 13 residues. Germline V gives CDR1 MNHEY, CDR2 SVGAGI. The CDR3 protein is CASSRAPRYGYTF. As DNA, the CDR3 is TGTGCCAGCTCCCGAGCACCGCGCTATGGCTACACCTTC.

The rearrangement links TRBV9 to TRBJ1-5; 10 positions match TRBD1. Germline CDR1 reads SGDLS; CDR2 reads YYNGEE. The CDR3 totals 16 residues. V was pared by 3 bases and J by 5 bases, with 8 bases of the junction left unmatched. CDR3 nucleotide sequence: TGTGCCAGCAGCGGAGGTGAGACAGGGGGCTATCAGCCCCAGCATTTT. Amino acids: CASSGGETGGYQPQHF.